The 14 T cell receptor beta chains in this list originate from one sample, sequenced in a study of blood T cell repertoires in COVID-19. Repertoires were generated with immunoSEQ multiplex PCR, while TCRdb's copy carries only in-frame clones and drops some. The table shows fewer than 200,000 clones, with roughly 82% occurring only once. The material sequenced was PBMCs or T cells enriched from blood (not recorded which). These receptors all stem from a man aged 50 to 59 who had recovered from COVID-19.

This clone was seen just once. The chain's CDR3 is CASSLQDKNQPQHF. Written as DNA, the CDR3 is TGTGCCAGCTCACTACAGGATAAAAATCAGCCCCAGCATTTT. The gene calls are TRBV18 and TRBJ1-5; possibly TRBD1 for D (5 bases). V was clipped by 4 bases and J by 4 bases, with 11 bases between them. Germline CDR1 KGHSH, CDR2 LQKENI. The CDR3 covers 14 residues.

This clone showed up just a few times. The chain combines TRBV28 with TRBJ1-3, with D uncertain. Per the germline V gene, CDR1 is MDHEN and CDR2 is SYDVKM. The CDR3 spans 12 residues. Trimming removed 7 bases at V and 2 bases at J, with 6 bases between. The CDR3 spells CASISAGNTIYF. The CDR3, as DNA: TGTGCCAGCATCAGCGCTGGAAACACCATATATTTT.

The V gene is TRBV5-1, the J gene TRBJ1-1; D not certain. Trimming removed 0 bases from V and 5 bases from J, with 14 bases in between. CDR3 length equals 15 residues. The V gene's germline CDR1 is SGHRS and CDR2 YFSETQ. Here the CDR3 reads CASSLAPPGGTEAFF. CDR3 sequence (DNA): TGCGCCAGCAGCTTGGCCCCCCCCGGAGGGACTGAAGCTTTCTTT.

This chain links TRBV6-5 with TRBJ2-2; 7 bases align to TRBD2. This CDR3 contains 13 residues. CDR1 is MNHEY, CDR2 SVGAGI, per germline. V dropped 6 bases and J dropped 6; count of bases not matched to a gene: 4. The CDR3 spells CASRGGEAGELFF. CDR3 DNA: TGTGCCAGCAGGGGAGGGGAAGCCGGGGAGCTGTTTTTT.

This clone turned up a few times. This sequence joins TRBV5-1 and TRBJ2-7; D may be TRBD2 (5 bases). Germline CDR1 is SGHRS and CDR2 is YFSETQ. V lost 2 bases, J lost 7 bases, and 19 bases lay in between. CDR3 size: 15 residues. The CDR3, as DNA: TGCGCCAGCAGCTTCTATCTCGGACTCGAGGGAGAGCAGTACTTC. Translating gives CASSFYLGLEGEQYF.

The sample holds one count of this clone. The chain carries TRBV5-1 and TRBJ1-1, with 7 bases lining up with TRBD1. With V trimmed by 2 bases and J by 1 base, 2 bases remained unmatched. This CDR3 spans 14 amino acids. In germline, CDR1 is SGHRS, CDR2 YFSETQ. The CDR3 DNA follows: TGCGCCAGCAGCTTATGGGACAGGAACACTGAAGCTTTCTTT. Its protein product is CASSLWDRNTEAFF.

The rearrangement joins TRBV30 to TRBJ2-7; 9 bases match TRBD1. In germline, CDR1 is GTSNPN, CDR2 SVGIG (reference sequence). V shed 2 bases and J 7 bases; nucleotides not matched to a gene: 9. This CDR3 contains 14 residues. CDR3 in amino acids: CAWSPQGARREQYF. The CDR3 bases are TGTGCCTGGAGTCCACAGGGGGCGCGTAGAGAGCAGTACTTC.

The V and J genes are TRBV28 and TRBJ1-2; 10 bases line up with TRBD1. CDR1 MDHEN and CDR2 SYDVKM come from the germline V gene. This CDR3 is 15 amino acids long. V shed 8 bases, J shed 5 bases, and the junction held 11 bases outside the gene matches. The CDR3 loop is CASAAPGQGRYGYTF. The CDR3 coding sequence is TGTGCCAGCGCCGCGCCGGGACAGGGGAGGTATGGCTACACCTTC.

This chain joins TRBV3-1 (or the pseudogene TRBV3-2) and TRBJ1-1; D may be TRBD1 (6 bases). Germline CDR1 and CDR2: LGHDT and YNNKEL (reference sequence). The CDR3 length is 14 residues. Deletions cut 6 bases from V and 0 bases from J, with 11 bases between. The CDR3 nucleotides are TGTGCCAGCAGGGAGACAGGTATGAACACTGAAGCTTTCTTT. Translating gives CASRETGMNTEAFF.

The rearrangement uses TRBV7-9 and TRBJ1-1, with D possibly being TRBD1 (5 bases). V was trimmed by 5 bases and J by 1 base, leaving 11 bases between them. This CDR3 has 14 residues. Germline V gives CDR1 SEHNR, CDR2 FQNEAQ (reference sequence). As DNA, the CDR3 is TGTGCCAGCAGCCAAGCTGACAGGAACACTGAAGCTTTCTTT. Protein: CASSQADRNTEAFF.

The gene calls are TRBV5-1 and TRBJ2-1; 13 bases map to TRBD2. V lost 8 bases to trimming and J lost 9 bases; unmatched junction nucleotides: 11. The CDR3 loop spans 15 amino acids. Germline V gives CDR1 SGHRS, CDR2 YFSETQ. The chain's CDR3 is CASVRTSGGESEQFF. In DNA form, the CDR3 reads TGCGCCAGTGTTAGGACTAGCGGGGGAGAGAGTGAGCAGTTCTTC.

The V and J genes are TRBV5-1 and TRBJ2-1, with D perhaps matching TRBD1 (6 bases). With 4 bases removed from V and 4 bases from J, the gap between germline ends came to 15 bases. This CDR3 contains 15 residues. CDR1 and CDR2 (germline): SGHRS, YFSETQ. CDR3 protein: CASSQVGDNYNEQFF. The CDR3 nucleotides are TGCGCCAGCAGCCAGGTAGGGGACAATTACAATGAGCAGTTCTTC.

V usage is TRBV30 and J usage is TRBJ1-5; D unresolved. Germline values: CDR1 GTSNPN, CDR2 SVGIG (reference sequence). This CDR3 is built from 13 residues. V gave up 5 bases and J gave up 0 bases, with 8 bases separating them. The DNA of the CDR3 is TGTGCCTGGGCACGGGGTAGCAATCAGCCCCAGCATTTT. Its protein product is CAWARGSNQPQHF.

This chain uses TRBV3-1 (or the pseudogene TRBV3-2) with TRBJ1-6; TRBD1 might be the D (6 bases). V was shortened by 4 bases and J by 7 bases, with 14 bases between the two germline ends. Germline CDR1 reads LGHDT; CDR2 reads YNNKEL (reference sequence). The CDR3 contains 15 residues. The CDR3 DNA reads as TGTGCCAGCAGCCCCACCGGACAGTGGAATTCACCCCTCCACTTT. Residues: CASSPTGQWNSPLHF.